These 8 T cell receptor beta chains came from one sample sequenced in a study of tumor-infiltrating lymphocytes in localized non-small cell lung cancer. Clones were read by immunoSEQ multiplex PCR, and TCRdb kept only the in-frame ones, dropping some. The table includes some 15,000 clones, around 78% detected once. Sequencing was done on a sample of lung tumor tissue. Receptor source: a human donor with non-small cell lung cancer.

This clone has just a few counts. This chain joins TRBV4-1 and TRBJ2-5; D perhaps matches TRBD2 (5 bases). Germline lookup yields CDR1 MGHRA and CDR2 YSYEKL. This CDR3 comprises 14 residues. Between the trimmed V and J ends, which lost 1 base and 5 bases, there was a span of 11 bases. The CDR3 sequence is CASSQGRGRETQYF. CDR3 DNA sequence: TGCGCCAGCAGCCAAGGACGAGGGCGGGAGACCCAGTACTTC.

The rearrangement links TRBV30 to TRBJ1-3; possible D gene TRBD1, 5 bases. There are 17 residues in the CDR3. V shed 2 bases and J shed 4 bases, with 21 bases lying between them. The V gene's germline CDR1 is GTSNPN and CDR2 SVGIG (reference sequence). CDR3 coding DNA: TGTGCCTGGAGTACTAAACGGGACGGACCGCTCGGAAACACCATATATTTT. It translates to CAWSTKRDGPLGNTIYF.

V and J are TRBV7-2 and TRBJ1-5, with a possible D match to TRBD1 (5 bases). Trimming removed 1 base from V and 0 bases from J, with 10 bases in between. This CDR3 is built from 16 residues. The germline CDR1 and CDR2 sequences are SGHTA and FQGNSA. The CDR3 DNA sequence: TGTGCCAGCAGCTTAGTGGGGACCGATAGCAATCAGCCCCAGCATTTT. Its translation is CASSLVGTDSNQPQHF.

The chain has TRBV11-2 and TRBJ2-1; D unclear. The germline V and J ends were trimmed by 5 bases and 9 bases, with 17 bases remaining between them. CDR1 is SGHAT and CDR2 is FQNNGV in the germline V gene. The CDR3 has 14 amino acids. The CDR3 sequence is CASSVTSSTAEQFF. The CDR3 bases are TGTGCCAGCAGCGTAACTTCGAGCACGGCTGAGCAGTTCTTC.

The CDR3 spells CASSFPGQPQHF. CDR3 DNA: TGTGCCAGCAGCTTCCCGGGTCAGCCCCAGCATTTT. J is TRBJ1-5 and V is TRBV7-3, with D unresolved. Germline assignment: CDR1 SGHTA and CDR2 FQGTGA. Trimming left V 3 bases short and J 6 bases short, with 6 bases between. The CDR3 length is 12 residues.

The chain links TRBV19 to TRBJ2-3; TRBD2 might be the D (6 bases). The CDR3 spans 15 residues. Germline CDR1 is LNHDA and CDR2 is SQIVND (reference sequence). The V end was cut by 1 base, the J end by 5 bases, with 13 bases between. CDR3: CASSIVGGTRDTQYF. In DNA, the CDR3 is TGTGCCAGTAGTATAGTAGGAGGGACGAGAGATACGCAGTATTTT.

V is TRBV19 and J is TRBJ2-7, with 9 bases lining up with TRBD1. The CDR3 sequence is 14 residues long. Germline V gene sequence: CDR1 LNHDA, CDR2 SQIVND (reference sequence). Trimming cost V 8 bases and J 5 bases; bases outside gene matches: 10. CDR3 region: CASSPGQGWDEQYF. In DNA, the CDR3 is TGTGCCAGTTCGCCGGGACAGGGTTGGGACGAGCAGTACTTC. The whole variable domain, remainder taken from reference TRBV19 and TRBJ2-7, is DGGITQSPKYLFRKEGQNVTLSCEQNLNHDAMYWYRQDPGQGLRLIYYSQIVNDFQKGDIAEGYSVSREKKESFPLTVTSAQKNPTAFYLCASSPGQGWDEQYFGPGTRLTVT.

The V gene is TRBV27, the J gene TRBJ2-2; 9 bases map to TRBD2. Germline assignment: CDR1 MNHEY and CDR2 SMNVEV (reference sequence). V lost 2 bases, J lost 5 bases, and 3 bases stayed unmatched. The CDR3 loop spans 15 amino acids. CDR3 protein: CASSLRTSETGELFF. CDR3 sequence (DNA): TGTGCCAGCAGTTTACGGACTAGCGAAACCGGGGAGCTGTTTTTT.